Listed here are 20 T cell receptor beta chains from one sample, sequenced in a study of PD-1 blockade in classical Hodgkin lymphoma. Time point meaning: cycle 4 day 1 (C4D1), after 6 weeks of nivolumab. After autologous stem cell transplantation all patients relapsed, and prior brentuximab vedotin exposure differed between cohorts. TCRdb keeps only in-frame clones here, not all; method: immunoSEQ multiplex PCR. Among approximately 49,000 clones listed, roughly 80% were seen once. Specimen: peripheral blood mononuclear cells (PBMCs), collected before the fourth cycle of nivolumab. The receptors originated from a human donor with classical Hodgkin lymphoma.

This clone has only a few counts. The chain uses TRBV5-1 and TRBJ1-2; perhaps TRBD1 as D (5 bases). Looked up from germline, CDR1 is SGHRS and CDR2 is YFSETQ. The CDR3 runs to 15 residues. The V gene lost 0 bases and the J gene lost 7 bases, with 16 bases spanning the gap. Here the CDR3 reads CASSLEWQGVSGYTF. DNA of the CDR3: TGCGCCAGCAGCTTGGAGTGGCAGGGAGTGAGTGGCTACACCTTC.

The chain joins TRBV4-2 to TRBJ1-2; no clear D. Germline V gene sequence: CDR1 LGHNA, CDR2 YNFKEQ. Trimming took off 0 bases at V and 4 bases at J, with 12 bases between the two ends. The length of the CDR3 is 15 residues. The CDR3 region has the DNA TGTGCCAGCAGCCAAGAGGGCGGCAGCCCCTATGGCTACACCTTC. Translated, it gives CASSQEGGSPYGYTF.

The chain uses TRBV13 and TRBJ1-2; TRBD1 matches 11 bases. J gave up 7 bases and V 3 bases, and 4 bases lay outside the gene matches. Germline loops: CDR1 PRHDT, CDR2 FYEKMQ (reference sequence). The CDR3 is 14 residues long. Here the CDR3 reads CASSFGTGGIGYTF. The CDR3 bases are TGTGCCAGCAGCTTCGGGACAGGGGGAATTGGCTACACCTTC.

V usage is TRBV11-2 and J usage is TRBJ2-7; D is uncertain. The CDR3 length is 12 residues. Per the germline V gene, CDR1 is SGHAT and CDR2 is FQNNGV. Trimming cost V 1 base and J 5 bases, with 6 bases left between them. Here the CDR3 reads CASSLGLDEQYF. CDR3 in DNA: TGTGCCAGCAGCTTAGGTTTGGACGAGCAGTACTTC.

The chain links TRBV30 to TRBJ1-1, with D uncertain. V gave up 4 bases and J gave up 0 bases, with 9 bases separating them. CDR3 length: 13 amino acids. The germline V gene encodes CDR1 GTSNPN and CDR2 SVGIG (reference sequence). The CDR3 loop reads CAWKWTVNTEAFF. CDR3 coding DNA: TGTGCCTGGAAATGGACTGTGAACACTGAAGCTTTCTTT.

This clone came up once. Additional DNA sequences in this sample encode the identical CDR3. This chain joins TRBV18 and TRBJ1-1; D is possibly TRBD1 (5 bases). Germline lookup yields CDR1 KGHSH and CDR2 LQKENI. V was shortened by 2 bases and J by 1 base, with 11 bases between the two germline ends. The CDR3 runs 15 residues. CDR3 DNA: TGTGCCAGCTCACCAGGGCAGGGTAGGAACACTGAAGCTTTCTTT. Encoded protein: CASSPGQGRNTEAFF.

This CDR3 is CASSPGGDQPQHF. The DNA of the CDR3 is TGTGCCAGCTCACCAGGGGGAGATCAGCCCCAGCATTTT. J is TRBJ1-5 and V is TRBV18; perhaps TRBD1 as D (5 bases). The V and J ends lost 2 bases and 5 bases respectively, with 7 bases between them. This CDR3 is built from 13 residues. Germline V gene lookup returns CDR1 KGHSH and CDR2 LQKENI.

The chain combines TRBV5-1 with TRBJ1-1, with 8 bases fitting TRBD1. Germline V gene sequence: CDR1 SGHRS, CDR2 YFSETQ. CDR3 size: 13 residues. Trimming cost V 4 bases and J 7 bases; bases outside gene matches: 6. The CDR3 DNA reads TGCGCCAGCAGCCTGGACAGGGTGGGTGAAGCTTTCTTT. Protein sequence: CASSLDRVGEAFF.

V gene TRBV7-6 combines with J gene TRBJ1-2; weak D call: TRBD1 (5 bases). Germline V gives CDR1 SGHVS, CDR2 FNYEAQ. The V gene lost 3 bases and the J gene lost 6 bases, with 11 bases spanning the gap. CDR3 length equals 13 residues. Here the CDR3 DNA reads TGTGCCAGCAGCTTGGCGGCAGGGAATGGCTACACCTTC. Translating gives CASSLAAGNGYTF.

The chain carries TRBV5-6 and TRBJ1-5, with unresolved D. V was cut by 1 base and J by 2 bases, with 13 bases left in between. This CDR3 has 16 residues. CDR1 and CDR2 from the germline V gene are SGHDT and YYEEEE. The chain's CDR3 is CASSLQIPEGNQPQHF. The DNA of the CDR3 is TGTGCCAGCAGCTTGCAAATACCGGAAGGCAATCAGCCCCAGCATTTT. The full variable domain, rest sourced from reference TRBV5-6 and TRBJ1-5, is DAGVTQSPTHLIKTRGQQVTLRCSPKSGHDTVSWYQQALGQGPQFIFQYYEEEERQRGNFPDRFSGHQFPNYSSELNVNALLLGDSALYLCASSLQIPEGNQPQHFGDGTRLSIL.

This chain joins TRBV20-1 and TRBJ2-2; either TRBD1 or TRBD2 may fit D (5 bases each). The CDR3 spans 11 residues. Germline V CDR1 and CDR2: DFQATT, SNEGSKA (reference sequence). Between the trimmed V and J ends, which lost 3 bases and 7 bases, there was a span of 6 bases. The CDR3 here is CSARGVGELFF. The DNA of the CDR3 is TGCAGTGCTAGGGGGGTCGGGGAGCTGTTTTTT.

The gene calls are TRBV7-8 and TRBJ1-5, with D possibly matching TRBD1 (6 bases). In germline, CDR1 is SGHVS, CDR2 FQNEAQ. The CDR3 covers 16 residues. V lost 5 bases to trimming and J lost 3 bases, with 17 bases between them. The CDR3 region has the DNA TGTGCCAGCAGCGACCGACCCGGGACACACAATCAGCCCCAGCATTTT. As protein: CASSDRPGTHNQPQHF.

The rearrangement joins TRBV6-5 to TRBJ1-2; no clear D gene. The CDR3 has 13 residues. The V gene's germline CDR1 is MNHEY and CDR2 SVGAGI. Between the trimmed V and J ends, which lost 3 bases and 5 bases, there was a span of 10 bases. CDR3 in DNA: TGTGCCAGCAGTTATAGGACTGGGTATGGCTACACCTTC. Amino acid sequence: CASSYRTGYGYTF.

V gene TRBV11-3 combines with J gene TRBJ1-1; D is uncertain. Germline lookup yields CDR1 SGHNT and CDR2 YENEEA. Trimming shortened V by 5 bases and J by 1 base, and 14 bases separated the two germline ends. This CDR3 spans 15 amino acids. The CDR3 spells CASSATLGANTEAFF. In DNA, the CDR3 is TGTGCCAGCAGCGCGACTCTAGGAGCGAACACTGAAGCTTTCTTT.

The chain combines TRBV27 with TRBJ2-2; tentatively, D is TRBD2 (7 bases). The germline V gene encodes CDR1 MNHEY and CDR2 SMNVEV (reference sequence). The CDR3 loop spans 16 amino acids. V was cut by 6 bases and J by 0 bases, with 14 bases left in between. The CDR3 DNA sequence: TGTGCCAGCAGAAAGGGGGGGGCGACGAACACCGGGGAGCTGTTTTTT. The encoded protein is CASRKGGATNTGELFF.

In this sample, this clone turned up a few times. The J gene is TRBJ1-2, the V gene TRBV30; D is undetermined. Deletions cut 0 bases from V and 8 bases from J, with 13 bases between. CDR1 GTSNPN and CDR2 SVGIG come from the germline V gene (reference sequence). The CDR3 extends over 13 amino acids. CDR3 residues: CAWSVPRSGGYTF. The CDR3 DNA reads as TGTGCCTGGAGTGTACCCAGGTCGGGAGGCTACACCTTC.

The rearrangement uses TRBV19 and TRBJ2-1; TRBD1 or TRBD2 may be the D gene (5 bases each). The V gene's germline CDR1 is LNHDA and CDR2 SQIVND (reference sequence). The V gene lost 3 bases and the J gene lost 1 base, with 13 bases spanning the gap. The CDR3 totals 16 residues. The CDR3 here is CASSITGTVSYNEQFF. CDR3 nucleotide sequence: TGTGCCAGTAGTATTACCGGGACGGTGTCCTACAATGAGCAGTTCTTC.

The chain is built from TRBV11-2 and TRBJ2-7; 11 bases fit TRBD2. V dropped 3 bases and J dropped 6; count of bases not matched to a gene: 10. The CDR3 is made up of 16 amino acids. Germline loops: CDR1 SGHAT, CDR2 FQNNGV. In nucleotides, the CDR3 is TGTGCCAGCAGCTTCTGGAGTAGCGGGAGGGAAGGCGAGCAGTACTTC. It yields the protein CASSFWSSGREGEQYF.

This clone appeared a single time. The chain couples TRBV5-1 to TRBJ1-1; 7 nucleotides match TRBD1. Germline CDR1 SGHRS, CDR2 YFSETQ. The CDR3 loop spans 14 amino acids. V trimming: 1 base; J trimming: 1 base; junction bases outside the gene matches: 1. CDR3 coding DNA: TGCGCCAGCAGCTTGACAGGGGAGAACACTGAAGCTTTCTTT. Protein: CASSLTGENTEAFF.

The chain employs TRBV15 and TRBJ2-7, with D hard to call. Trimming cost V 0 bases and J 0 bases, with 6 bases left between them. CDR1 and CDR2 (germline): LNHNV, YYDKDF (reference sequence). The CDR3 runs to 14 residues. The DNA of the CDR3 is TGTGCCACCAGCAGAGAGGGCCCCTCCTACGAGCAGTACTTC. Its protein is CATSREGPSYEQYF.